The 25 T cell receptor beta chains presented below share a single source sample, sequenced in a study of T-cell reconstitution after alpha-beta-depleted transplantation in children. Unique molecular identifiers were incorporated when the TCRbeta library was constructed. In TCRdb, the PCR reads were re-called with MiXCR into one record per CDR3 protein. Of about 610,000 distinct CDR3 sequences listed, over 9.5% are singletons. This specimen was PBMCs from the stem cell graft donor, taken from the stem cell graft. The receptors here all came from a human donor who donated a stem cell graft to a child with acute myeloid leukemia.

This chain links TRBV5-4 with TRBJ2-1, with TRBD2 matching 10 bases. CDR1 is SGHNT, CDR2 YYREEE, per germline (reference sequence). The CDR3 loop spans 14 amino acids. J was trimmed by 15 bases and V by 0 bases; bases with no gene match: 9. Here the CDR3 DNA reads TGTGCCAGCAGCTTGGAAGGGACTAGCGCTTTCGGGTTCTTC. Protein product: CASSLEGTSAFGFF.

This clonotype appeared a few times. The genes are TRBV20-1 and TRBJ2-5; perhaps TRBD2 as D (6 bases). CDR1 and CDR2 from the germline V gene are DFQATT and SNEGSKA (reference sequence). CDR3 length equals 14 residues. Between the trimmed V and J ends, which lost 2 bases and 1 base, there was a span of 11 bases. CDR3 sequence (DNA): TGCAGTGCTAGAATGGGGGACTCCCAAGAGACCCAGTACTTC. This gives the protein CSARMGDSQETQYF.

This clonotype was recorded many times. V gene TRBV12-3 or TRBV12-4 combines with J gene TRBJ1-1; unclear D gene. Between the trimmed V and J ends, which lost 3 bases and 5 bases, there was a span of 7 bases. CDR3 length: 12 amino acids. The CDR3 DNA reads TGTGCCAGCAGTTTCGGGGAAACTGAAGCTTTCTTT. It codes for CASSFGETEAFF.

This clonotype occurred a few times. The CDR3: CSVPGGLAGVTGELFF. DNA for the CDR3: TGCAGCGTTCCCGGGGGTCTAGCGGGAGTCACCGGGGAGCTGTTTTTT. V is TRBV29-1 and J is TRBJ2-2; 10 nucleotides line up with TRBD2. The CDR3 has 16 amino acids. The ends lost 5 bases at V and 4 bases at J; junction bases unmatched: 10. Per the germline V gene, CDR1 is SQVTM and CDR2 is ANQGSEA.

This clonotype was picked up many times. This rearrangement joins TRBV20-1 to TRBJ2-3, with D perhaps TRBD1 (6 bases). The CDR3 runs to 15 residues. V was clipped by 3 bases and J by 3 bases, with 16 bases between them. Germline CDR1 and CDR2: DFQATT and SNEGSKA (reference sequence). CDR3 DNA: TGCAGTGCTAGGGTTCAACCCCAGGGGACAGATACGCAGTATTTT. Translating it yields CSARVQPQGTDTQYF.

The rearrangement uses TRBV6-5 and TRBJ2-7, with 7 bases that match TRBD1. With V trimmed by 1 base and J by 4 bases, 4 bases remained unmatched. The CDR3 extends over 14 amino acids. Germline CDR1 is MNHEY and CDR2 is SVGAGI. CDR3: CASSYLGTEYEQYF. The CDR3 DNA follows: TGTGCCAGCAGTTACTTAGGGACAGAGTACGAGCAGTACTTC.

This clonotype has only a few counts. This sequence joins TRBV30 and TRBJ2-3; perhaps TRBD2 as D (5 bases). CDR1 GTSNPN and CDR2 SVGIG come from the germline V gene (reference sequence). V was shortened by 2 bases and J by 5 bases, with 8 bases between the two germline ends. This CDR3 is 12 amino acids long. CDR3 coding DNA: TGTGCCTGGAGTACTAGGCTAGATACGCAGTATTTT. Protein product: CAWSTRLDTQYF.

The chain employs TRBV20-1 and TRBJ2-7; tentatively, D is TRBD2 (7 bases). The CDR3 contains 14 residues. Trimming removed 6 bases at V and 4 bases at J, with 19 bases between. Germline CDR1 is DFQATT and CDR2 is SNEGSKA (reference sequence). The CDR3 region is CSAPTRGARYEQYF. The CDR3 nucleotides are TGCAGTGCACCGACTCGGGGGGCGAGATACGAGCAGTACTTC.

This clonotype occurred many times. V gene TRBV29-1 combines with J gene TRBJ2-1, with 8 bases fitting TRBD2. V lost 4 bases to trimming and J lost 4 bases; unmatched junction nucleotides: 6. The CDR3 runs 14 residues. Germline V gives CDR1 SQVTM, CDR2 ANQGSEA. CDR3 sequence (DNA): TGCAGCGTTGTGGCTAGCGGGTCATACAATGAGCAGTTCTTC. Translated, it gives CSVVASGSYNEQFF.

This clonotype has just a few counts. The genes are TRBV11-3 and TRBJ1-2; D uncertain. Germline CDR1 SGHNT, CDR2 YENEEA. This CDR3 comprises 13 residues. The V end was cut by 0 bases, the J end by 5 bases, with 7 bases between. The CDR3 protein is CASSLDGRYGYTF. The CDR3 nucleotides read TGTGCCAGCAGCTTAGATGGAAGATATGGCTACACCTTC.

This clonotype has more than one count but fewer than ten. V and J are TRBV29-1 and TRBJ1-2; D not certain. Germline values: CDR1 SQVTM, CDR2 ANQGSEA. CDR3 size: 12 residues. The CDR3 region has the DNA TGCAGTGGCCGGGCGTCAGAGTATGGCTACACCTTC. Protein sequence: CSGRASEYGYTF.

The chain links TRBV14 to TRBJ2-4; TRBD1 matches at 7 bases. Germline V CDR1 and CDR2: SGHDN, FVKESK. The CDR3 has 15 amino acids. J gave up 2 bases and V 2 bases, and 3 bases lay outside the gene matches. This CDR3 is CASSQRTGSKNIQYF. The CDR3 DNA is TGTGCCAGCAGCCAAAGGACAGGATCCAAAAACATTCAGTACTTC. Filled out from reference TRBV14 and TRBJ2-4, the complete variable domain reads EAGVTQFPSHSVIEKGQTVTLRCDPISGHDNLYWYRRVMGKEIKFLLHFVKESKQDESGMPNNRFLAERTGGTYSTLKVQPAELEDSGVYFCASSQRTGSKNIQYFGAGTRLSVL.

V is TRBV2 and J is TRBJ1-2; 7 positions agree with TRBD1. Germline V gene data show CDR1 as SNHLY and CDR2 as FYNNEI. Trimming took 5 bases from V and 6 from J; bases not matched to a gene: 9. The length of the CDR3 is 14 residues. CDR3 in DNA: TGTGCCAGCAGTTTACTACAGGGGAGAGATGGCTACACCTTC. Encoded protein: CASSLLQGRDGYTF. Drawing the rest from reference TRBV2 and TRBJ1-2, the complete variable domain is EPEVTQTPSHQVTQMGQEVILRCVPISNHLYFYWYRQILGQKVEFLVSFYNNEISEKSEIFDDQFSVERPDGSNFTLKIRSTKLEDSAMYFCASSLLQGRDGYTFGSGTRLTVV.

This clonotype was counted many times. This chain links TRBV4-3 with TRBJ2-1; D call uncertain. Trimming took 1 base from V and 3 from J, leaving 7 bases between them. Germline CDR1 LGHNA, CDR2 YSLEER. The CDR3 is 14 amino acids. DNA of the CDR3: TGCGCCAGCAGCCAAGGTTTTGGCTACAATGAGCAGTTCTTC. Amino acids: CASSQGFGYNEQFF.

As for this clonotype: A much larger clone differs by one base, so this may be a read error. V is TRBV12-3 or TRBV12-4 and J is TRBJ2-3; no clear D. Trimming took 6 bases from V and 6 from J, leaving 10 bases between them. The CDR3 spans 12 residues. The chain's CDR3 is CASRPIWDTQYF. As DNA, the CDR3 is TGTGCCAGCAGACCTATTTGGGATACGCAGTATTTT.

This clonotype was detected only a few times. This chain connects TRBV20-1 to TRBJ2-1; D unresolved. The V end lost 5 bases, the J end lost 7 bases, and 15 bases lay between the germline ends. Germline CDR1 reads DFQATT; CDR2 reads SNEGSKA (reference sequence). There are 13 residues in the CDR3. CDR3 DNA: TGCAGTGCTCCGGATCGATACGGAAATGAGCAGTTCTTC. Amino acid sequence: CSAPDRYGNEQFF.

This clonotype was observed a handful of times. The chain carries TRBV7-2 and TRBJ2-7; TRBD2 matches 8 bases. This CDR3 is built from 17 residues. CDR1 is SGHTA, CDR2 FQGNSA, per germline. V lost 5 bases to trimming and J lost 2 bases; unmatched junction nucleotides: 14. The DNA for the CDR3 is TGTGCCAGCAGCCGGGGGGGATCAAATGCCGTCCCCTACGAGCAGTACTTC. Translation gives CASSRGGSNAVPYEQYF.

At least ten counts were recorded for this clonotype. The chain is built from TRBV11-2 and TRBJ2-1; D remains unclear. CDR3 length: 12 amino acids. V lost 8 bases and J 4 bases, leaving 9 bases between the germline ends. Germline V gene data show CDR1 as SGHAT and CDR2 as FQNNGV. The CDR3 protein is CASGNGYNEQFF. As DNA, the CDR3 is TGTGCCAGCGGGAACGGATACAATGAGCAGTTCTTC. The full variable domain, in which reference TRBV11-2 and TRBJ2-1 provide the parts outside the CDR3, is EAGVAQSPRYKIIEKRQSVAFWCNPISGHATLYWYQQILGQGPKLLIQFQNNGVVDDSQLPKDRFSAERLKGVDSTLKIQPAKLEDSAVYLCASGNGYNEQFFGPGTRLTVL.

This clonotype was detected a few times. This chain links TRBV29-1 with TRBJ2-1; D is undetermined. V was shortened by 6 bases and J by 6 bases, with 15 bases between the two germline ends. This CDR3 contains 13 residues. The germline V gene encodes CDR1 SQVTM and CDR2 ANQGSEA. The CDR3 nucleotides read TGCAGCGTATCTGCAAGTCCCTTCAATGAGCAGTTCTTC. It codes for CSVSASPFNEQFF.

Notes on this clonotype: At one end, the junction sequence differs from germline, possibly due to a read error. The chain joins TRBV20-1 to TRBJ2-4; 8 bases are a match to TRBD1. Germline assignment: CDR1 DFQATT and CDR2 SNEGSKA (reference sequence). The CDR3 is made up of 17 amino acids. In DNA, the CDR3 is TGCTGTGCTAGAGTACAGGGGGGATCCCTAGCCAAAAACATTCAGTACTTC. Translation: CCARVQGGSLAKNIQYF.

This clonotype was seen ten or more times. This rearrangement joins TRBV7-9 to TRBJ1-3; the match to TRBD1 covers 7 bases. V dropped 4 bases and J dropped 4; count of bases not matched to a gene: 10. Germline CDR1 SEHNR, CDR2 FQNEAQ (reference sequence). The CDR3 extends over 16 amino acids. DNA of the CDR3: TGTGCCAGCAGCTGGAGTCAGGGGGTGGCCGGAAACACCATATATTTT. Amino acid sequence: CASSWSQGVAGNTIYF.

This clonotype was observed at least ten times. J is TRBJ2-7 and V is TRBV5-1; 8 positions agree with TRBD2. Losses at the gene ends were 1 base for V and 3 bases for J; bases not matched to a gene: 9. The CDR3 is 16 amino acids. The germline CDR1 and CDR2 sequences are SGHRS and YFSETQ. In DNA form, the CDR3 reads TGCGCCAGCAGCTTGCCCCCGACCGGGGGGGACTACGAGCAGTACTTC. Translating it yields CASSLPPTGGDYEQYF.

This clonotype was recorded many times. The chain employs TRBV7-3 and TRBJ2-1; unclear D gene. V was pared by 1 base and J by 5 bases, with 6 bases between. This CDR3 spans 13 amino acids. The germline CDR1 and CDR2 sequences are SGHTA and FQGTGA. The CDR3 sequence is CASSLNRNNEQFF. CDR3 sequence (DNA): TGTGCCAGCAGCTTAAACCGGAACAATGAGCAGTTCTTC.

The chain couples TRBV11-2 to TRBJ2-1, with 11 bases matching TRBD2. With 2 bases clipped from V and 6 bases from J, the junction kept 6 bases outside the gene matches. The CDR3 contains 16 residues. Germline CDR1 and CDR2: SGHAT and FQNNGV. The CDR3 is CASSLNRLAGGNEQFF. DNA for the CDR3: TGTGCCAGCAGCTTAAACAGGCTAGCGGGAGGCAATGAGCAGTTCTTC.

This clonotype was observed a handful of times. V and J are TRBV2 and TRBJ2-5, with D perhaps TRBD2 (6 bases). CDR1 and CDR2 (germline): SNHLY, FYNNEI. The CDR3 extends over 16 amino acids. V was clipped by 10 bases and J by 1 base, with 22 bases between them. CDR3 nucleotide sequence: TGTGCCACCAACGGACTCGGGGGTACCCTCCAAGAGACCCAGTACTTC. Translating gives CATNGLGGTLQETQYF.